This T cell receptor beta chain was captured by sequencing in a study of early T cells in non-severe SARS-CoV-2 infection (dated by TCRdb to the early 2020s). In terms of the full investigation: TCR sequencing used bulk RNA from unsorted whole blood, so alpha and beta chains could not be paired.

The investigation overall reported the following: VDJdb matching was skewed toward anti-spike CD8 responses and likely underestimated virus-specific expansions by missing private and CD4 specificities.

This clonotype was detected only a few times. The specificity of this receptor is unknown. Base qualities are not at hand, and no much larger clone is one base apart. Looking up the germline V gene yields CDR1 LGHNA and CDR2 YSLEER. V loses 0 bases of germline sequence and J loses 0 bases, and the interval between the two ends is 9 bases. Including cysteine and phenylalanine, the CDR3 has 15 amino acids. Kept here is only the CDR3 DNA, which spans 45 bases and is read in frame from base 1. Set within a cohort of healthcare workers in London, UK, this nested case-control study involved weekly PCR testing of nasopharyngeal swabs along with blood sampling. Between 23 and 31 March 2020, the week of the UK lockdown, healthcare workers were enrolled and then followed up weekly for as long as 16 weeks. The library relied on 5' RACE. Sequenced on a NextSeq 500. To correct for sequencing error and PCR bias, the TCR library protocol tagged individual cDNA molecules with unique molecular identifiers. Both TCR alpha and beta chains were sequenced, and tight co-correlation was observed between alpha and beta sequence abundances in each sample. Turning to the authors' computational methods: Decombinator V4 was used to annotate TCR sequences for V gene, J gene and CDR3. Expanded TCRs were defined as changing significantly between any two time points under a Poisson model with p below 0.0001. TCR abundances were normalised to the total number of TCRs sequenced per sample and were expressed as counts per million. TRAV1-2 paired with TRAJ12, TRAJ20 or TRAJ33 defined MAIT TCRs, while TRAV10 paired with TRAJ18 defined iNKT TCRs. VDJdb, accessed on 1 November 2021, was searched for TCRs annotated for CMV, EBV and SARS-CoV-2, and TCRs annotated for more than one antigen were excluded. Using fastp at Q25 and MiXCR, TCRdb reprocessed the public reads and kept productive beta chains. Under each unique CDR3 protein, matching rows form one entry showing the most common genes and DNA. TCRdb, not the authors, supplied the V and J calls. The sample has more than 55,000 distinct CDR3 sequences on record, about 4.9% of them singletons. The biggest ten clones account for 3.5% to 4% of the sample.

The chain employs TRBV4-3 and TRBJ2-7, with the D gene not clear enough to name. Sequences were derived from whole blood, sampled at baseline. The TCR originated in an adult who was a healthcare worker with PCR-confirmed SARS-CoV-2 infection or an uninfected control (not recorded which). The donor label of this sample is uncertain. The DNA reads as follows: TGCGCCAGCAGCCAAGATGAAGGGAACTCCTACGAGCAGTACTTC. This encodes CASSQDEGNSYEQYF.